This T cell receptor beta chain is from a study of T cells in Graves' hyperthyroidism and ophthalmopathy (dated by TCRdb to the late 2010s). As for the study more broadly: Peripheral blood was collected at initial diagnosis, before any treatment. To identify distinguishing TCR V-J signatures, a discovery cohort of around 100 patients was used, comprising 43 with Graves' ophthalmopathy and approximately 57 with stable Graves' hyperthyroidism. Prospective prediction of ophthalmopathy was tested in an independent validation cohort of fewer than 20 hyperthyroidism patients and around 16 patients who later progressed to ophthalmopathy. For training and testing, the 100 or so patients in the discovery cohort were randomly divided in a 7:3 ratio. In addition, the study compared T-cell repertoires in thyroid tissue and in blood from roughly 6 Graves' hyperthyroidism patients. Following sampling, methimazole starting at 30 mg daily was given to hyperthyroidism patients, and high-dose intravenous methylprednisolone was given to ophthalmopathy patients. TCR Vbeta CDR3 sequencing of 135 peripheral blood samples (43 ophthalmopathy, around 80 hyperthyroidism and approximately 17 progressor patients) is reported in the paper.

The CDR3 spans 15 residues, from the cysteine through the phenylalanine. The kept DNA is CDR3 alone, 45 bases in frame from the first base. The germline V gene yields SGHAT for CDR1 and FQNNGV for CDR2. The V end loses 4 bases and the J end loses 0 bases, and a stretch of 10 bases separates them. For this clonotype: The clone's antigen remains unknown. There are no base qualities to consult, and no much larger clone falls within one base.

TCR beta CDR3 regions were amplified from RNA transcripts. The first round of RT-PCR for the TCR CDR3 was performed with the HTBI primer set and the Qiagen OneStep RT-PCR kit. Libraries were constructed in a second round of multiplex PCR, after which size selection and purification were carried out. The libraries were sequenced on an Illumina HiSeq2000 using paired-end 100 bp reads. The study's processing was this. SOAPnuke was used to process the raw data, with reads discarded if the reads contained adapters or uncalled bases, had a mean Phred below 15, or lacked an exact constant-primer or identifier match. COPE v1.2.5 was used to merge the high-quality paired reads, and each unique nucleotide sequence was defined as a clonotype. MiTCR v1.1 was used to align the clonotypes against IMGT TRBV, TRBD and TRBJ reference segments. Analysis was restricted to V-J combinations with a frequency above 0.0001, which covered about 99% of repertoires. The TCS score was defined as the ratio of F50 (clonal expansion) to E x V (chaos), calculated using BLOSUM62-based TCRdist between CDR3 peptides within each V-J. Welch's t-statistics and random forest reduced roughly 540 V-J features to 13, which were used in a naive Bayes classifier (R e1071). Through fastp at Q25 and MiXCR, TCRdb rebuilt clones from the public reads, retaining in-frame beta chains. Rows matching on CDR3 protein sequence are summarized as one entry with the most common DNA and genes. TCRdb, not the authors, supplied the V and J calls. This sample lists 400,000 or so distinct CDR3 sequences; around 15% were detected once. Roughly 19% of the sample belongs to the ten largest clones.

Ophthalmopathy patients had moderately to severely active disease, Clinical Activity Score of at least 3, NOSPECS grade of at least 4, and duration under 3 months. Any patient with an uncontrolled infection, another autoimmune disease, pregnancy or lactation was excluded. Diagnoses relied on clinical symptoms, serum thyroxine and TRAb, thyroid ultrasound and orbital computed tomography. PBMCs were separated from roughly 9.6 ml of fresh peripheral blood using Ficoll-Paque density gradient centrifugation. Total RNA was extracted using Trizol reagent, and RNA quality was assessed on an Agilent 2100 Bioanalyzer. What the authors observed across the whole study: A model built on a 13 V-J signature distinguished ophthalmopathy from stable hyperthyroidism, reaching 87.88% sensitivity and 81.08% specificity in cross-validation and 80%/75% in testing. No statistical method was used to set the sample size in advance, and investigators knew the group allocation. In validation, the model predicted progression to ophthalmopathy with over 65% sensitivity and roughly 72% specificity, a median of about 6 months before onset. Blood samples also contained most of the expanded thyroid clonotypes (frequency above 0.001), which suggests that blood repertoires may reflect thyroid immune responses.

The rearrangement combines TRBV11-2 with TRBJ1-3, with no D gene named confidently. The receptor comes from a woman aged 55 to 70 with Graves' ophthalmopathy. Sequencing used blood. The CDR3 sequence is CASSSTASSGNTIYF. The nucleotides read TGTGCCAGCAGCTCTACAGCTAGCTCTGGAAACACCATATATTTT. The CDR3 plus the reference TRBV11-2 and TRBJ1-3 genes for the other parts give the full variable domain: EAGVAQSPRYKIIEKRQSVAFWCNPISGHATLYWYQQILGQGPKLLIQFQNNGVVDDSQLPKDRFSAERLKGVDSTLKIQPAKLEDSAVYLCASSSTASSGNTIYFGEGSWLTVV.